This T cell receptor (beta chain) was identified during a study of glioma-infiltrating T cells (dated by TCRdb to the mid-2010s). Broadly, across the study: Sequencing of TCR alpha- and beta-chain repertoires was performed on glioma tissue, on non-neoplastic brain tissue, and on matched peripheral blood mononuclear cells. To measure divergence between tissue and blood T-cell populations, each tissue-infiltrating repertoire was compared with the peripheral blood repertoire of the same patient. Three low-grade glioma patients, fewer than 10 primary glioblastoma patients, and three non-glioma patients who contributed non-neoplastic brain tissue made up the paired cohort.

The full study reports these points: VJ-independent divergence between tissue and blood was lower than expected in non-neoplastic patients but higher than expected in all gliomas, particularly low-grade gliomas. Only a very small number of CDR3 sequences turned up in both tissue and blood, a result put down to high CDR3 diversity combined with limited sampling. Group comparisons rested on small numbers: three non-neoplastic, three low-grade glioma and several glioblastoma patients.

TCR alpha and beta CDR3 regions were amplified with the iRepertoire nested amplicon-rescue multiplex PCR (arm-PCR) platform from RNA. For one-step reverse transcription and amplification, roughly 85-400 ng of tissue mRNA or PBMC total RNA was used as input. Following bead purification, Illumina adapters were added through a secondary multiplex PCR, and the libraries were then gel-purified between 200 and 400 bp. Demultiplexing relied on internal 6-nucleotide barcodes carried by the libraries. Sequencing of libraries was performed on an Illumina MiSeq with 2x220 or 2x250 nucleotide paired-end reads. For the original study's pipeline: Paired reads were merged using FLASH 1.2.11 and aligned with BWA-MEM to the GRCh37 human genome, and TRA and TRB reads were then extracted. V and J assignment used an IMGT-derived reference of cassette sequences and CDR3 motifs that included pseudogenes. Reads were translated in three frames, and productive CDR3s were defined by a C…FGXG motif without stop codons. Clonotypes were defined as unique combinations of V-J cassette pair and CDR3 amino acid sequence. Hamming distance filtering was applied to reads, with thresholds set by the sequence error rate of each sample in mapped regions. TCRdb reworked the public reads: Q25 trimming with fastp, MiXCR clone assembly, productive beta chains retained. Every entry covers one CDR3 protein and lists the most common genes and DNA from its rows. These V and J calls originate from TCRdb's pipeline instead of the authors' own analysis. Across this sample there are 100,000 to 150,000 distinct CDR3 sequences, with under 25% seen only once. Together, the top ten hold 25% to 30% of the sample.

Via the germline V gene (reference sequence), CDR1 is MNHEY and CDR2 SMNVEV. Trimming takes 5 bases from V and 8 bases from J, and the germline ends sit 16 bases apart. The CDR3, cysteine through phenylalanine, is 14 amino acids long. Left in the record is the CDR3 DNA by itself, 42 bases read in frame from the first base. The sample holds many counts of this clonotype. Its antigen has not been determined. No base quality values were provided; no much bigger clone lies one nucleotide off. The chain was built from TRBV27 and TRBJ2-1, with the D segment identity uncertain. This receptor was identified in a human donor with low-grade glioma or glioblastoma, undergoing nonglioma brain surgery, or in good health (not recorded which). The sample consisted of glioma tissue, nonneoplastic brain tissue, or PBMCs (not recorded which). CDR3 region: CASSPGFPRDEQFF. The nucleotide sequence reads TGTGCCAGCAGTCCCGGATTTCCCCGAGATGAGCAGTTCTTC.